Sequencing of this TCR beta chain was carried out in a study of blood T cell repertoires in COVID-19. Study in general: Samples representing acute and convalescent COVID-19 were sourced from the United States, Italy and Spain.

In germline, CDR1 is SGHTS, CDR2 YDEGEE. This CDR3 comprises 10 residues. This clone was observed a single time. At one end, the junction sequence differs from germline, possibly due to a read error. Per the authors' pipeline: Amplification of reference gene primers was used by the study to estimate nucleated cell counts. Profiled with immunoSEQ multiplex PCR; TCRdb holds only in-frame clones, not every one. V and J calls and clone size are copied from that table; D and trimming were computed from the DNA. The sample lists 250,000 or so clones, about 79% occurring once. The sample was peripheral blood. This receptor was obtained from an elderly man with acute or convalescent COVID-19. The J gene is TRBJ2-3, the V gene TRBV5-8; tentatively, D is TRBD1 (6 bases). CDR3 sequence: CASSLPHRDF. In DNA, the CDR3 is TGTGCCAGCAGCTTGCCCCACAGGGATTTT.